This T cell receptor beta chain stems from a study of T cells after yellow fever vaccination. In the study overall: Any fraction with a low cell number was prepared using SMART-Seq v4 Ultra Low Input. The study's findings and limits: There was a small share of clonotypes that showed up in both the CD4 and CD8 compartments. The study noted that FACS-sorted repertoires could contain abundant clonotypes contaminating from the bulk population.

V was clipped by 3 bases and J by 3 bases; unmatched bases: 5. CDR1 SGHRS and CDR2 YFSETQ come from the germline V gene. The CDR3 sequence is 15 residues long. The authors made TCR cDNA by 5'RACE template switching, adding a universal primer site and UMIs. One entry per CDR3 protein results from TCRdb running MiXCR on the 5' RACE reads. This sample yields more than 300,000 distinct CDR3 sequences, of which around 10% are seen a single time; around 3.2% belongs to the top ten. As concerns this clonotype: Its antigen is undetermined.

The starting material was CD4+ T cells sorted from PBMCs, obtained 45 days after the yellow fever booster vaccination. This TCR derives from a man younger than 30 who received the YFV17D yellow fever vaccine. V is TRBV5-1 and J is TRBJ1-1, with 10 bases aligning to TRBD1. The CDR3 nucleotides read TGCGCCAGCAGCTGGACAGGGACAGGGGACACTGAAGCTTTCTTT. Its translation: CASSWTGTGDTEAFF. Full variable domain (outside the CDR3, taken from reference TRBV5-1 and TRBJ1-1): KAGVTQTPRYLIKTRGQQVTLSCSPISGHRSVSWYQQTPGQGLQFLFEYFSETQRNKGNFPGRFSGRQFSNSRSEMNVSTLELGDSALYLCASSWTGTGDTEAFFGQGTRLTVV.